The 9 T cell receptor beta chains in this list originate from one sample, sequenced in a study of cytomegalovirus exposure and HLA in healthy donors. Researchers ran the PCR with 60 Vbeta and 13 Jbeta primers. Repertoires were generated with immunoSEQ multiplex PCR, while TCRdb's copy carries only in-frame clones and drops some. The sample lists 70,000 to 95,000 clones; approximately 72% were seen once. The source material was PBMCs. These receptors originate from a man aged 30 to 45 in good health and CMV-seropositive.

The chain has TRBV2 and TRBJ2-5, with 7 nucleotides matching TRBD1. Germline-derived CDR1 and CDR2 are SNHLY and FYNNEI. With V trimmed by 8 bases and J by 0 bases, 9 bases remained unmatched. The CDR3 runs 15 residues. The CDR3 spells CASGGQASHQETQYF. As DNA, the CDR3 is TGTGCCAGCGGAGGACAGGCATCCCACCAAGAGACCCAGTACTTC. Together with reference TRBV2 and TRBJ2-5, the CDR3 gives the full variable domain: EPEVTQTPSHQVTQMGQEVILRCVPISNHLYFYWYRQILGQKVEFLVSFYNNEISEKSEIFDDQFSVERPDGSNFTLKIRSTKLEDSAMYFCASGGQASHQETQYFGPGTRLLVL.

The chain carries TRBV15 and TRBJ1-1; D is uncertain. V lost 3 bases, J lost 0 bases, and 11 bases lay in between. This CDR3 is built from 15 residues. Germline V lookup: CDR1 LNHNV, CDR2 YYDKDF (reference sequence). The CDR3 loop is CATSRNEGLNTEAFF. The CDR3 coding sequence is TGTGCCACCAGCAGGAATGAGGGTCTGAACACTGAAGCTTTCTTT.

The gene calls are TRBV7-3 and TRBJ2-1; 12 positions match TRBD2. Losses at the gene ends were 5 bases for V and 8 bases for J; bases not matched to a gene: 10. Germline V gene lookup returns CDR1 SGHTA and CDR2 FQGTGA. The CDR3 runs to 16 residues. Here the CDR3 reads CASSALGLAGGDEQFF. The CDR3 DNA reads TGTGCCAGCAGCGCCTTGGGACTAGCGGGTGGGGATGAGCAGTTCTTC. Variable domain in full (rest from reference TRBV7-3 and TRBJ2-1): GAGVSQTPSNKVTEKGKYVELRCDPISGHTALYWYRQSLGQGPEFLIYFQGTGAADDSGLPNDRFFAVRPEGSVSTLKIQRTERGDSAVYLCASSALGLAGGDEQFFGPGTRLTVL.

The chain has TRBV11-2 and TRBJ2-3; TRBD2 matches 13 bases. CDR1 SGHAT and CDR2 FQNNGV come from the germline V gene. Trimming cost V 5 bases and J 7 bases; bases outside gene matches: 9. The CDR3 runs to 16 residues. Here the CDR3 DNA reads TGTGCCAGCAGCGGCGGGACTAGCGGGGTGGGGTATACGCAGTATTTT. Its translation: CASSGGTSGVGYTQYF.

This clone has a handful of counts. The chain has TRBV5-5 and TRBJ1-1; D is unclear. The V end was cut by 4 bases, the J end by 0 bases, with 13 bases between. From germline, CDR1 is SGHKS and CDR2 YYEKEE (reference sequence). The CDR3 consists of 15 residues. CDR3 loop: CASSVRLSMNTEAFF. CDR3 DNA sequence: TGTGCCAGCAGCGTACGACTGTCGATGAACACTGAAGCTTTCTTT.

This sequence joins TRBV10-2 and TRBJ1-2; 9 bases agree with TRBD1. J was trimmed by 4 bases and V by 2 bases; bases with no gene match: 5. This CDR3 is 15 amino acids long. Germline V gene lookup returns CDR1 WSHSY and CDR2 SAAADI. CDR3 DNA: TGCGCCAGCAGTGAGCCGGGACAGGGAATCTATGGCTACACCTTC. This sequence encodes CASSEPGQGIYGYTF.

The chain uses TRBV5-4 and TRBJ2-1, with 12 positions matching TRBD2. CDR3 size: 15 residues. V lost 2 bases to trimming and J lost 8 bases; unmatched junction nucleotides: 5. Germline V lookup: CDR1 SGHNT, CDR2 YYREEE (reference sequence). As DNA, the CDR3 is TGTGCCAGCAGCTTTTGGACTAGCGGGGTGGATGAGCAGTTCTTC. This codes for CASSFWTSGVDEQFF.

The chain uses TRBV29-1 and TRBJ2-7; D remains ambiguous. The CDR3 runs 13 residues. Trimming took 7 bases from V and 2 from J, leaving 15 bases between them. The germline V gene encodes CDR1 SQVTM and CDR2 ANQGSEA. The CDR3 nucleotides read TGCAGCGCCCTAGTAGTCGGCCCCTACGAGCAGTACTTC. Protein sequence: CSALVVGPYEQYF.

This sequence joins TRBV9 and TRBJ1-1; 7 bases are a match to TRBD1. Germline CDR1 is SGDLS and CDR2 is YYNGEE. This CDR3 contains 14 residues. The ends lost 4 bases at V and 4 bases at J; junction bases unmatched: 7. The CDR3 loop is CASSRQGGATEAFF. CDR3 nucleotides: TGTGCCAGCAGCCGTCAGGGGGGTGCCACTGAAGCTTTCTTT.